The entry below describes one T cell receptor beta chain. What it binds is not known. Germline CDR1 LGHNA, CDR2 YSLEER. The CDR3 is 17 residues long. Trimming shortened V by 0 bases and J by 0 bases, and 11 bases separated the two germline ends. This specimen belongs to a study of cytomegalovirus exposure and HLA in healthy donors. Turning to the study itself: An early data release held 80 million or so unique TCRs from HLA-typed donors.

Whole-study findings and limits: Being productive about 87% or about 30% of the time was typical of most TCR beta V segments in an earlier analysis. Later, an analysis found that common viral pathogens appeared to be linked with several of the most significant clusters. The study recorded fewer than 200 TCR beta chains that were cytomegalovirus-associated.

PCR was performed using 60 Vbeta and 13 Jbeta primers. Clones were read by immunoSEQ multiplex PCR, and TCRdb kept only the in-frame ones, dropping some. This table holds tens of thousands of clones, approximately 81% found once. Material: PBMCs. This clonotype was sampled from a girl between 2 and 10 years old in good health and CMV-seropositive. The rearrangement links TRBV4-3 to TRBJ2-2; D is unresolved. CDR3 DNA: TGCGCCAGCAGCCAAGATCGGCGGCGCGCGAACACCGGGGAGCTGTTTTTT. Its translation is CASSQDRRRANTGELFF.